What follows are 21 T cell receptor beta chains derived from one specimen sequenced in a study of T-cell reconstitution after alpha-beta-depleted transplantation in children (dated by TCRdb to the mid-2010s). Libraries came from PCR. TCRdb records Illumina HiSeq 2500 as the sequencer. Molecular barcoding was employed in the preparation of TCR libraries, with unique molecular identifiers being used to normalize TCRbeta repertoire quantification. TCRdb reworked the public reads: Q25 trimming with fastp, MiXCR clone assembly, productive beta chains retained. For every CDR3 protein sequence, its rows merge into one entry that carries the most common genes and DNA. Counted in this sample were roughly 420,000 distinct CDR3 sequences; around 15% of them appeared once. 29% of the sample lies in the top ten. Interpreted using the paper, the treatment or condition label stands for: allogeneic hematopoietic cell transplantation with graft depleted of TCRalphabeta T cells and CD19 B cells.

Source: PBMCs, mostly from graft donor cells, taken 360 days after TCRalphabeta/CD19-depleted stem cell transplant. These TCRs come from a boy in the first two years of life who had a stem cell transplant for Wiskott-Aldrich syndrome, so the T cells may come from the graft donor.

This clonotype occurred many times. The chain recombines TRBV4-1 with TRBJ2-2, with D tentatively TRBD1 (6 bases). Germline V gene data show CDR1 as MGHRA and CDR2 as YSYEKL. V gave up 5 bases and J gave up 6 bases, with 22 bases separating them. The CDR3 covers 17 residues. CDR3 nucleotide sequence: TGCGCCAGCAGCTTTAAAAGATCCTCCCAGGGGTCCGGGGAGCTGTTTTTT. It encodes CASSFKRSSQGSGELFF.

The chain couples TRBV2 to TRBJ1-4, with 11 bases aligning to TRBD1. Trimming took 8 bases from V and 7 from J; bases not matched to a gene: 6. The CDR3 consists of 14 residues. CDR1 is SNHLY and CDR2 is FYNNEI in the germline V gene. The chain's CDR3 is CASCRDRGSEKLFF. In DNA form, the CDR3 reads TGTGCCAGCTGCCGGGACAGGGGGTCTGAAAAACTGTTTTTT.

This clonotype has just a few counts. The chain uses TRBV12-3 or TRBV12-4 and TRBJ1-2; TRBD1 is a possible D gene (5 bases). The CDR3 has 12 residues. V was trimmed by 6 bases and J by 8 bases, leaving 13 bases between them. For the CDR3, the DNA is TGTGCCAGCAGCCTCGACAGATCCGGCTACACCTTC. Translation: CASSLDRSGYTF.

The V and J genes are TRBV6-1 and TRBJ2-3; D is ambiguous. The CDR3 extends over 17 amino acids. Germline V gives CDR1 MNHNS, CDR2 SASEGT. V lost 5 bases, J lost 1 base, and 19 bases lay in between. The CDR3 DNA reads TGTGCCAGCAGTCTTCTACAGAGTATCCTCCGCACAGATACGCAGTATTTT. Translated: CASSLLQSILRTDTQYF.

In this sample, this clonotype turned up a few times. The chain carries TRBV29-1 and TRBJ2-5; D is undetermined. V lost 4 bases to trimming and J lost 5 bases, with 11 bases between them. This CDR3 is built from 12 residues. In germline, CDR1 is SQVTM, CDR2 ANQGSEA. In nucleotides, the CDR3 is TGCAGCGTTGCTACGATGGGGGAGACCCAGTACTTC. This translates into CSVATMGETQYF.

There are a few counts of this clonotype. The V call is TRBV6-1, the J call TRBJ2-7, with TRBD1 as a possible D gene (5 bases). The CDR3 totals 18 residues. The germline V gene has CDR1 MNHNS and CDR2 SASEGT. The ends were cut back, 5 bases at V and 2 bases at J, with 25 bases in the middle. CDR3 sequence: CASSPTLQSYWGAYEQYF. The CDR3 DNA reads as TGTGCCAGCAGTCCCACACTGCAAAGTTATTGGGGCGCCTACGAGCAGTACTTC.

This clonotype was seen more than once but under ten times. The V call is TRBV6-1, the J call TRBJ2-5; TRBD2 might be the D (6 bases). Germline CDR1 is MNHNS and CDR2 is SASEGT. This CDR3 is built from 15 residues. V lost 3 bases, J lost 0 bases, and 11 bases lay in between. CDR3 DNA: TGTGCCAGCAGTGACTTCCGGGACTACCAAGAGACCCAGTACTTC. As protein: CASSDFRDYQETQYF.

The chain employs TRBV4-3 and TRBJ2-1; D not resolved. The CDR3 totals 14 residues. V gave up 0 bases and J gave up 10 bases, with 13 bases separating them. The germline gives CDR1 LGHNA, CDR2 YSLEER. CDR3 in DNA: TGCGCCAGCAGCCAAGACAGGCGGTCCGCCGAGCAGTTCTTC. This sequence encodes CASSQDRRSAEQFF.

The V gene is TRBV9, the J gene TRBJ2-2, with a possible D match to TRBD2 (5 bases). The CDR3 covers 14 residues. The ends were cut back, 0 bases at V and 6 bases at J, with 9 bases in the middle. The germline CDR1 and CDR2 sequences are SGDLS and YYNGEE. CDR3 protein: CASSVGSGPGELFF. CDR3 DNA: TGTGCCAGCAGCGTAGGGAGCGGCCCCGGGGAGCTGTTTTTT. Full variable domain (rest looked up from reference TRBV9 and TRBJ2-2): DSGVTQTPKHLITATGQRVTLRCSPRSGDLSVYWYQQSLDQGLQFLIQYYNGEERAKGNILERFSAQQFPDLHSELNLSSLELGDSALYFCASSVGSGPGELFFGEGSRLTVL.

The CDR3 loop is CSARDVLKGGFINIQYF. The DNA of the CDR3 is TGCAGTGCCAGGGACGTTCTCAAGGGGGGGTTTATCAACATTCAGTACTTC. This sequence joins TRBV20-1 and TRBJ2-4, with D possibly matching TRBD2 (7 bases). The V gene's germline CDR1 is DFQATT and CDR2 SNEGSKA (reference sequence). This CDR3 comprises 17 residues. The germline V and J ends were trimmed by 6 bases and 7 bases, with 28 bases remaining between them.

The V and J genes are TRBV12-3 or TRBV12-4 and TRBJ2-3; D is unresolved. V lost 1 base and J 3 bases, leaving 8 bases between the germline ends. This CDR3 contains 14 residues. In DNA form, the CDR3 reads TGTGCCAGCAGTTTAGAAGGCAAGACAGATACGCAGTATTTT. This sequence encodes CASSLEGKTDTQYF.

This chain connects TRBV9 to TRBJ2-2; 8 bases fit TRBD2. The germline V gene encodes CDR1 SGDLS and CDR2 YYNGEE. V shed 4 bases, J shed 4 bases, and the junction held 6 bases outside the gene matches. This CDR3 contains 15 residues. CDR3 protein: CASSISSGFTGELFF. In nucleotides, the CDR3 is TGTGCCAGCAGCATATCTAGCGGGTTCACCGGGGAGCTGTTTTTT.

The V gene is TRBV7-2, the J gene TRBJ2-2; a possible D gene is TRBD1 (5 bases). CDR3 length equals 16 residues. Trimming took off 5 bases at V and 3 bases at J, with 16 bases between the two ends. In germline, CDR1 is SGHTA, CDR2 FQGNSA. CDR3 nucleotides: TGTGCCAGCAGCCCCCCGAACAGGATTTACACCGGGGAGCTGTTTTTT. Its translation: CASSPPNRIYTGELFF.

The chain recombines TRBV10-1 with TRBJ2-5; 9 bases are shared with TRBD1. V lost 3 bases, J lost 3 bases, and 5 bases stayed unmatched. The CDR3 has 15 residues. Per germline, CDR1 WNHNN and CDR2 SYGVQD (reference sequence). CDR3: CASSDLGTGKETQYF. The DNA for the CDR3 is TGCGCCAGCAGTGATCTGGGGACAGGGAAAGAGACCCAGTACTTC.

This clonotype has only a few counts. V and J are TRBV5-1 and TRBJ2-2, with 12 nucleotides matching TRBD2. With 1 base clipped from V and 4 bases from J, the junction kept 5 bases outside the gene matches. Germline CDR1 and CDR2: SGHRS and YFSETQ. The CDR3 is made up of 17 amino acids. The CDR3 region has the DNA TGCGCCAGCAGCTTGCTTCCGGGACTAGCGGGCACCGGGGAGCTGTTTTTT. Protein product: CASSLLPGLAGTGELFF. Full variable domain (outside the CDR3, taken from reference TRBV5-1 and TRBJ2-2): KAGVTQTPRYLIKTRGQQVTLSCSPISGHRSVSWYQQTPGQGLQFLFEYFSETQRNKGNFPGRFSGRQFSNSRSEMNVSTLELGDSALYLCASSLLPGLAGTGELFFGEGSRLTVL.

Only a few counts were recorded for this clonotype. As DNA, the CDR3 is TGTGCCAGCAGTCCGTGGGCAGGGGAAAGCACAGATACGCAGTATTTT. It specifies CASSPWAGESTDTQYF. The chain links TRBV12-3 or TRBV12-4 to TRBJ2-3, with D tentatively TRBD1 (6 bases). The CDR3 is 16 amino acids. Trimming took off 5 bases at V and 0 bases at J, with 15 bases between the two ends.

The chain couples TRBV20-1 to TRBJ1-2; the D gene is possibly TRBD1 (6 bases). V lost 3 bases and J 1 base, leaving 21 bases between the germline ends. CDR3 length: 17 amino acids. In germline, CDR1 is DFQATT, CDR2 SNEGSKA (reference sequence). CDR3 sequence reads: CSASLRKQGIINYGYTF. CDR3 bases: TGCAGTGCTAGCCTTCGTAAACAGGGTATTATTAACTATGGCTACACCTTC.

The chain uses TRBV5-1 and TRBJ1-2; 9 bases match TRBD1. Germline V gives CDR1 SGHRS, CDR2 YFSETQ. Trimming took 0 bases from V and 4 from J; bases not matched to a gene: 4. The length of the CDR3 is 15 residues. The CDR3 loop reads CASSLGDRVRYGYTF. The CDR3 DNA reads TGCGCCAGCAGCTTGGGGGACAGGGTCCGCTATGGCTACACCTTC.

This clonotype showed up just a few times. The chain couples TRBV12-3 or TRBV12-4 to TRBJ2-7; 11 bases map to TRBD1. Trimming took 4 bases from V and 5 from J; bases not matched to a gene: 4. This CDR3 has 14 amino acids. Written as DNA, the CDR3 is TGTGCCAGCAGTTGGACAGGGGGCATGGACGAGCAGTACTTC. Residues: CASSWTGGMDEQYF.

J is TRBJ2-3 and V is TRBV24-1; possible D gene TRBD1, 5 bases. V lost 6 bases, J lost 1 base, and 16 bases lay in between. Germline CDR1 is KGHDR and CDR2 is SFDVKD. The CDR3 consists of 16 residues. The CDR3 here is CATSPWPREGTDTQYF. The CDR3 coding sequence is TGTGCCACCAGTCCGTGGCCCAGGGAAGGCACAGATACGCAGTATTTT.

The chain carries TRBV5-1 and TRBJ2-7; D uncertain. Trimming pared 0 bases from V and 3 bases from J, leaving 7 bases between. CDR3 length: 13 amino acids. CDR1 is SGHRS and CDR2 is YFSETQ in the germline V gene. The CDR3: CASSLEVFYEQYF. CDR3 nucleotide sequence: TGCGCCAGCAGCTTGGAGGTATTCTACGAGCAGTACTTC.